These 23 T cell receptor beta chains share one sample of origin, sequenced in a study. TCRdb reanalysed the 5' RACE reads using MiXCR and keeps one entry per CDR3 protein. The sample holds roughly 45,000 distinct CDR3 sequences, 22% seen once. Tregs were sorted as CD4+CD25+CD127-/low cells. Sequencing was performed on Tregs sorted from blood. Receptors originate from a female donor with breast cancer.

A few counts support this clonotype. This sequence joins TRBV6-1 and TRBJ2-6; 7 bases map to TRBD1. CDR1 and CDR2 from the germline V gene are MNHNS and SASEGT. Losses at the gene ends were 5 bases for V and 5 bases for J; bases not matched to a gene: 3. CDR3 size: 14 residues. CDR3: CASSHRGRANVLTF. The CDR3 bases are TGTGCCAGCAGTCACAGGGGAAGGGCCAACGTCCTGACTTTC.

Worth noting for this clonotype: One base away lies a much larger clone, so this may be a sequencing read error. This chain uses TRBV20-1 with TRBJ2-7; D uncertain. The CDR3 has 14 residues. CDR1 is DFQATT and CDR2 is SNEGSKA in the germline V gene (reference sequence). As DNA, the CDR3 is TGCAGTGCTAGAGGGGCCCCCAGAGTCTACGAGCAGTGCTTC. It specifies CSARGAPRVYEQCF.

The chain uses TRBV29-1 and TRBJ2-3; D unclear. The germline V gene has CDR1 SQVTM and CDR2 ANQGSEA. The CDR3 loop spans 13 amino acids. Trimming took 5 bases from V and 0 from J, leaving 9 bases between them. CDR3 DNA sequence: TGCAGCGTTCCAGATCCTAGCACAGATACGCAGTATTTT. Encoded protein: CSVPDPSTDTQYF.

This clonotype was seen more than once but under ten times. In DNA, the CDR3 is TGTGCCAGCAGCTCGGCAATCAATGAGCAGTTCTTC. It codes for CASSSAINEQFF. The chain carries TRBV5-4 and TRBJ2-1; D is ambiguous. CDR1 is SGHNT, CDR2 YYREEE, per germline (reference sequence). The CDR3 length is 12 residues. The V end was cut by 3 bases, the J end by 6 bases, with 7 bases between.

This clonotype is medium-sized within its sample. The chain uses TRBV4-1 and TRBJ2-5, with TRBD1 as a possible D gene (6 bases). V was shortened by 1 base and J by 7 bases, with 10 bases between the two germline ends. The CDR3 extends over 13 amino acids. Germline V gene sequence: CDR1 MGHRA, CDR2 YSYEKL. In DNA, the CDR3 is TGCGCCAGCAGCCAAGTTCTAGGGGGGACCCAGTACTTC. It specifies CASSQVLGGTQYF.

V and J are TRBV6-6 and TRBJ1-3; 8 positions agree with TRBD1. V shed 6 bases, J shed 0 bases, and the junction held 7 bases outside the gene matches. Germline CDR1 and CDR2: MNHNY and SVGAGI (reference sequence). The CDR3 is 16 amino acids. The CDR3 reads CASRDTGGFSGNTIYF. DNA for the CDR3: TGTGCCAGCAGAGATACAGGGGGGTTCTCTGGAAACACCATATATTTT.

The sample holds a few counts of this clonotype. The rearrangement uses TRBV20-1 and TRBJ2-7; 10 bases are a match to TRBD2. The CDR3 consists of 12 residues. The germline V gene has CDR1 DFQATT and CDR2 SNEGSKA (reference sequence). The V and J ends lost 1 base and 7 bases, in that order; junction bases with no gene match: 1. The CDR3 here is CSARVLAGEQYF. The CDR3 coding sequence is TGCAGTGCTAGAGTACTAGCGGGGGAGCAGTACTTC.

This clonotype has just a few counts. This chain connects TRBV2 to TRBJ2-7, with no clear D. Trimming pared 6 bases from V and 0 bases from J, leaving 12 bases between. The germline CDR1 and CDR2 sequences are SNHLY and FYNNEI. The CDR3 extends over 14 amino acids. The CDR3 DNA follows: TGTGCCAGCAGAATGCAGCACAGCTCCTACGAGCAGTACTTC. This translates into CASRMQHSSYEQYF.

The chain carries TRBV19 and TRBJ2-2; 10 positions agree with TRBD2. Losses at the gene ends were 5 bases for V and 4 bases for J; bases not matched to a gene: 7. This CDR3 has 16 residues. Germline CDR1 and CDR2: LNHDA and SQIVND (reference sequence). The CDR3 coding sequence is TGTGCCAGTAGTCGGAAACTAGCGGGGAGCACCGGGGAGCTGTTTTTT. This translates into CASSRKLAGSTGELFF.

The CDR3 protein is CASSQEGGQGGRYTEAFF. CDR3 in DNA: TGTGCCAGCAGCCAAGAGGGAGGCCAGGGTGGGAGGTACACTGAAGCTTTCTTT. The chain has TRBV4-2 and TRBJ1-1; D may be TRBD1 (5 bases). The V gene lost 0 bases and the J gene lost 3 bases, with 20 bases spanning the gap. From germline, CDR1 is LGHNA and CDR2 YNFKEQ. The CDR3 is 18 amino acids.

V is TRBV13 and J is TRBJ1-5; D might be TRBD1 (5 bases). V shed 0 bases and J shed 5 bases, with 11 bases lying between them. The CDR3 extends over 15 amino acids. Per germline, CDR1 PRHDT and CDR2 FYEKMQ (reference sequence). CDR3 sequence: CASSLGRGEYQPQHF. The CDR3 nucleotides read TGTGCCAGCAGCTTAGGCAGAGGGGAGTATCAGCCCCAGCATTTT.

Many counts were recorded for this clonotype. The rearrangement uses TRBV7-2 and TRBJ2-3; D possibly corresponds to TRBD1 (6 bases). This CDR3 has 15 amino acids. Germline CDR1 reads SGHTA; CDR2 reads FQGNSA. V was trimmed by 5 bases and J by 2 bases, leaving 14 bases between them. CDR3 nucleotides: TGTGCCAGCAGCGGCCGAGGGGGTTTCACAGATACGCAGTATTTT. Protein product: CASSGRGGFTDTQYF. Full variable domain (rest looked up from reference TRBV7-2 and TRBJ2-3): GAGVSQSPSNKVTEKGKDVELRCDPISGHTALYWYRQSLGQGLEFLIYFQGNSAPDKSGLPSDRFSAERTGGSVSTLTIQRTQQEDSAVYLCASSGRGGFTDTQYFGPGTRLTVL.

This clonotype has more than one count but fewer than ten. The rearrangement uses TRBV3-1 and TRBJ2-3, with TRBD2 matching 7 bases. Losses at the gene ends were 0 bases for V and 4 bases for J; bases not matched to a gene: 16. Germline V gene lookup returns CDR1 LGHDT and CDR2 YNNKEL (reference sequence). The CDR3 contains 19 residues. CDR3 sequence: CASSQESFRWREWADTQYF. In DNA form, the CDR3 reads TGTGCCAGCAGCCAAGAATCCTTCCGTTGGCGGGAGTGGGCAGATACGCAGTATTTT.

The rearrangement links TRBV6-5 to TRBJ2-7; 10 positions match TRBD1. This CDR3 contains 15 residues. V trimming: 2 bases; J trimming: 2 bases; junction bases outside the gene matches: 3. CDR1 is MNHEY and CDR2 is SVGAGI in the germline V gene. CDR3 sequence (DNA): TGTGCCAGCAGTTACCGCGGGACAGGGGCCTACGAGCAGTACTTC. Translating gives CASSYRGTGAYEQYF.

This clonotype was counted many times. The chain is built from TRBV4-1 and TRBJ2-7, with 10 bases aligning to TRBD1. The CDR3 runs 14 residues. CDR1 and CDR2 from the germline V gene are MGHRA and YSYEKL. V shed 1 base, J shed 6 bases, and the junction held 3 bases outside the gene matches. CDR3 sequence: CASSQGTGGFEQYF. Written as DNA, the CDR3 is TGCGCCAGCAGCCAAGGGACAGGGGGATTCGAGCAGTACTTC.

This clonotype was recorded a few times. The V and J genes are TRBV7-9 and TRBJ2-1, with 8 bases fitting TRBD2. V shed 3 bases and J 8 bases; nucleotides not matched to a gene: 6. This CDR3 contains 14 residues. Looked up from germline, CDR1 is SEHNR and CDR2 is FQNEAQ (reference sequence). CDR3 amino acids: CASSFAGGQYEQFF. The DNA for the CDR3 is TGTGCCAGCAGCTTCGCGGGAGGTCAATATGAGCAGTTCTTC.

This clonotype was picked up many times. The chain links TRBV6-5 to TRBJ2-7, with TRBD1 matching 10 bases. Germline V gene data show CDR1 as MNHEY and CDR2 as SVGAGI. V lost 4 bases to trimming and J lost 3 bases; unmatched junction nucleotides: 9. This CDR3 region has 16 residues. The CDR3 is CASSSINDRGLYEQYF. The CDR3 nucleotides read TGTGCCAGCAGTTCCATAAACGACAGGGGGCTCTACGAGCAGTACTTC.

Many counts were recorded for this clonotype. The chain has TRBV20-1 and TRBJ2-1; TRBD2 might be the D (5 bases). V gave up 3 bases and J gave up 2 bases, with 14 bases separating them. CDR1 DFQATT and CDR2 SNEGSKA come from the germline V gene (reference sequence). The CDR3 runs 15 residues. Written as DNA, the CDR3 is TGCAGTGCTAGTCCCCTGAGTAGCGCCTACAATGAGCAGTTCTTC. Protein: CSASPLSSAYNEQFF.

Concerning this clonotype: No conserved phenylalanine or tryptophan is present at the end of the CDR3, so a read error is the likely explanation. The gene calls are TRBV5-1 and TRBJ1-4; TRBD1 agrees at 7 bases. V shed 4 bases, J shed 8 bases, and the junction held 8 bases outside the gene matches. Germline V CDR1 and CDR2: SGHRS, YFSETQ. The CDR3 covers 14 residues. The CDR3 DNA reads as TGCGCCAGCAGCCTTCGACAGGGAACCGAAAAACTGTTTTCT. It specifies CASSLRQGTEKLFS.

In its sample, this clonotype was seen a few times. The chain uses TRBV9 and TRBJ2-7; D is unresolved. The CDR3 sequence is 13 residues long. The V gene's germline CDR1 is SGDLS and CDR2 YYNGEE. V lost 0 bases to trimming and J lost 7 bases, with 11 bases between them. This CDR3 reads CASSVGLGLEQYF. The CDR3 DNA is TGTGCCAGCAGCGTAGGCTTGGGGTTAGAGCAGTACTTC.

Turning to this clonotype: One junction end does not reproduce the germline sequence, and a read error may be involved. The chain combines TRBV7-7 with TRBJ1-1, with TRBD1 matching 10 bases. The CDR3 is 15 residues long. The germline gives CDR1 SSHAT, CDR2 FNYEAQ (reference sequence). Here the CDR3 DNA reads TGTGCTAGCAGCTTAGACAGGGGGCTGAACACTGAAGCTTTCTTT. Residues: CASSLDRGLNTEAFF.

To note about this clonotype: Possible read error: a much larger clone is one base away. V usage is TRBV7-8 and J usage is TRBJ2-7; D unclear. Germline V gives CDR1 SGHVS, CDR2 FQNEAQ. The CDR3 has 14 amino acids. CDR3 sequence reads: CASSLMRDGDELYF. The DNA for the CDR3 is TGTGCCAGCAGCTTAATGCGAGACGGCGACGAGCTGTACTTC.

This clonotype was counted ten times or more. This chain connects TRBV4-2 to TRBJ1-4, with TRBD1 identical over 11 bases. The CDR3 has 14 residues. V was clipped by 4 bases and J by 8 bases; unmatched bases: 3. Germline V gene lookup returns CDR1 LGHNA and CDR2 YNFKEQ. The CDR3 here is CASSPRTGGEKLFF. As DNA, the CDR3 is TGTGCCAGCAGCCCCAGGACAGGGGGCGAAAAACTGTTTTTT.